The 28 T cell receptor beta chains below all came from one sample that was sequenced in a study of cytomegalovirus exposure and HLA in healthy donors. A multiplex PCR was run with 60 Vbeta primers and 13 Jbeta primers. Sequencing used immunoSEQ multiplex PCR; TCRdb keeps in-frame clones, though not all of them. The sample has about 130,000 clones, around 77% seen once; the top ten hold around 13%. Sequences were obtained from PBMCs. The receptor source for this set is a woman aged 40 to 49 in good health and CMV-seropositive.

This clone came up a few times. The chain uses TRBV6-5 and TRBJ1-2, with 7 nucleotides matching TRBD1. The CDR3 contains 14 residues. J gave up 0 bases and V 8 bases, and 6 bases lay outside the gene matches. The V gene's germline CDR1 is MNHEY and CDR2 SVGAGI. The CDR3, as DNA: TGTGCCAGCGGACAGGCAGGGACTAACTATGGCTACACCTTC. Its translation is CASGQAGTNYGYTF.

The CDR3 here is CASSFTSGDYEQYF. As DNA, the CDR3 is TGTGCCAGCAGCTTCACTAGCGGAGACTACGAGCAGTACTTC. The chain is built from TRBV7-2 and TRBJ2-7; 8 nucleotides align to TRBD2. The J segment lost 3 bases and the V segment lost 3 bases, leaving 4 bases of the junction unmatched. Germline CDR1 SGHTA, CDR2 FQGNSA. This CDR3 contains 14 residues.

This clone was found once. CDR3 sequence: CASSLFSGGLSSYEQYF. In nucleotides, the CDR3 is TGTGCCAGCAGTTTATTCTCTGGCGGCCTTAGCTCCTACGAGCAGTACTTC. The rearrangement joins TRBV27 to TRBJ2-7, with D uncertain. Between the trimmed V and J ends, which lost 1 base and 0 bases, there was a span of 16 bases. CDR3 length: 17 amino acids. From germline, CDR1 is MNHEY and CDR2 SMNVEV (reference sequence).

J is TRBJ1-1 and V is TRBV5-4; 8 bases are a match to TRBD1. CDR1 is SGHNT, CDR2 YYREEE, per germline (reference sequence). With V trimmed by 0 bases and J by 8 bases, 6 bases remained unmatched. There are 14 residues in the CDR3. The CDR3 nucleotides are TGTGCCAGCAGCTTGGTTAGTGGACAGGGAGAAGCTTTCTTT. This encodes CASSLVSGQGEAFF.

The chain has TRBV9 and TRBJ2-1, with TRBD2 identical over 12 bases. Germline V gene data show CDR1 as SGDLS and CDR2 as YYNGEE. CDR3 length: 16 residues. After removal of 4 bases from V and 5 bases from J, the junction contained 7 bases not matched to a gene. CDR3 bases: TGTGCCAGCAGCTCGCGGACTAGCGGGGTAAACAATGAGCAGTTCTTC. It yields the protein CASSSRTSGVNNEQFF.

Remarks on this clone: Distinct nucleotide sequences in the sample also encode this CDR3. The chain couples TRBV28 to TRBJ2-6; a weak D match, TRBD1 (6 bases). V lost 5 bases and J 0 bases, leaving 8 bases between the germline ends. This CDR3 comprises 15 residues. Germline V gene data show CDR1 as MDHEN and CDR2 as SYDVKM. The CDR3 is CASSLGGSGANVLTF. CDR3 nucleotides: TGTGCCAGCAGTCTAGGGGGCTCTGGGGCCAACGTCCTGACTTTC. The variable domain in full, completed from reference TRBV28 and TRBJ2-6, reads DVKVTQSSRYLVKRTGEKVFLECVQDMDHENMFWYRQDPGLGLRLIYFSYDVKMKEKGDIPEGYSVSREKKERFSLILESASTNQTSMYLCASSLGGSGANVLTFGAGSRLTVL.

Only a few counts were recorded for this clone. This sample includes further DNA sequences coding for the same CDR3. The genes are TRBV7-3 and TRBJ2-1; possibly TRBD2 for D (6 bases). CDR1 and CDR2 from the germline V gene are SGHTA and FQGTGA. The CDR3 totals 12 residues. The V end was cut by 3 bases, the J end by 6 bases, with 6 bases between. The CDR3 nucleotides read TGTGCCAGCAGCTTTAGCGGCAATGAGCAGTTCTTC. Residues: CASSFSGNEQFF.

V gene TRBV7-9 combines with J gene TRBJ1-2; D possibly corresponds to TRBD1 (5 bases). This CDR3 is built from 15 residues. Trimming removed 7 bases from V and 0 bases from J, with 15 bases in between. From germline, CDR1 is SEHNR and CDR2 FQNEAQ (reference sequence). The CDR3 reads CASTQGGLTNYGYTF. CDR3 DNA: TGTGCCAGCACCCAGGGAGGGCTGACTAACTATGGCTACACCTTC.

The rearrangement joins TRBV5-1 to TRBJ1-4; D possibly corresponds to TRBD1 (5 bases). V gave up 2 bases and J gave up 8 bases, with 13 bases separating them. Germline V gene lookup returns CDR1 SGHRS and CDR2 YFSETQ. The CDR3 length is 14 residues. This chain's CDR3 is CASSFQGSYEKLFF. The CDR3 bases are TGCGCCAGCAGCTTCCAGGGTAGCTACGAAAAACTGTTTTTT.

This clone was seen a handful of times. The V call is TRBV30, the J call TRBJ2-3; tentatively, D is TRBD2 (6 bases). CDR1 and CDR2 from the germline V gene are GTSNPN and SVGIG (reference sequence). The CDR3 is 12 residues long. CDR3 coding DNA: TGTGCGCTGGGGGGAGAGACAGATACGCAGTATTTT. Its protein product is CALGGETDTQYF. Variable domain in full (rest from reference TRBV30 and TRBJ2-3): SQTIHQWPATLVQPVGSPLSLECTVEGTSNPNLYWYRQAAGRGLQLLFYSVGIGQISSEVPQNLSASRPQDRQFILSSKKLLLSDSGFYLCALGGETDTQYFGPGTRLTVL.

A remark on this clone: The same CDR3 is also encoded by other DNA sequences in this sample. V gene TRBV28 combines with J gene TRBJ2-3; D gene uncertain. Germline assignment: CDR1 MDHEN and CDR2 SYDVKM. The CDR3 extends over 14 amino acids. The V and J ends lost 2 bases and 0 bases respectively, with 6 bases between them. The CDR3 region has the DNA TGTGCCAGCAGTTTACCCGGTAGCACAGATACGCAGTATTTT. Its protein is CASSLPGSTDTQYF.

The gene calls are TRBV19 and TRBJ2-7; 9 nucleotides agree with TRBD1. The CDR3 loop spans 16 amino acids. Trimming removed 5 bases from V and 2 bases from J; junction bases left unmatched: 10. Per the germline V gene, CDR1 is LNHDA and CDR2 is SQIVND (reference sequence). The CDR3 here is CASSAAPGQGPYEQYF. CDR3 nucleotides: TGTGCCAGTAGTGCGGCTCCGGGACAGGGTCCCTACGAGCAGTACTTC.

The V gene is TRBV19, the J gene TRBJ2-7, with D possibly TRBD2 on 5 matching bases. This CDR3 contains 15 residues. Trimming took 2 bases from V and 2 from J, leaving 13 bases between them. From germline, CDR1 is LNHDA and CDR2 SQIVND (reference sequence). CDR3 sequence: CASSILEGSAYEQYF. CDR3 in DNA: TGTGCCAGTAGTATACTAGAGGGCAGTGCCTACGAGCAGTACTTC.

The chain couples TRBV10-3 to TRBJ2-6; 8 bases align to TRBD1. Germline V gene data show CDR1 as ENHRY and CDR2 as SYGVKD. CDR3 length equals 17 residues. V was pared by 7 bases and J by 0 bases, with 8 bases of the junction left unmatched. The CDR3: CAIKGGQEISGANVLTF. The CDR3 DNA is TGTGCCATCAAAGGGGGACAGGAGATCTCTGGGGCCAACGTCCTGACTTTC.

This chain joins TRBV6-5 and TRBJ2-7, with TRBD1 as a possible D gene (6 bases). There are 14 residues in the CDR3. Germline CDR1 MNHEY, CDR2 SVGAGI. Deletions cut 0 bases from V and 6 bases from J, with 12 bases between. CDR3 sequence: CASSYSTGYGEQYF. In DNA, the CDR3 is TGTGCCAGCAGTTACTCTACAGGGTACGGCGAGCAGTACTTC.

Comment on this clone: The sample has other DNA sequences that encode this CDR3 too. CDR3 protein: CASSYRGWNTEAFF. As DNA, the CDR3 is TGTGCCAGCAGTTATCGGGGGTGGAACACTGAAGCTTTCTTT. V is TRBV19 and J is TRBJ1-1; D perhaps matches TRBD1 (5 bases). The germline gives CDR1 LNHDA, CDR2 SQIVND (reference sequence). This CDR3 has 14 amino acids. The V gene lost 9 bases and the J gene lost 1 base, with 15 bases spanning the gap.

As regards this clone: Other DNA sequences in this sample translate to the same CDR3. The J gene is TRBJ2-1, the V gene TRBV29-1, with TRBD1 as a possible D gene (6 bases). Germline CDR1 and CDR2: SQVTM and ANQGSEA. The V and J ends lost 3 bases and 7 bases respectively, with 13 bases between them. The CDR3 runs to 13 residues. CDR3 residues: CSVDRGLGNEQFF. CDR3 bases: TGCAGCGTTGACAGGGGCCTGGGGAATGAGCAGTTCTTC.

As DNA, the CDR3 is TGTGCCAGTCTCCGGTCCCTAGCGGTTACGGGTGAGCAGTTCTTC. This gives the protein CASLRSLAVTGEQFF. The V and J genes are TRBV6-1 and TRBJ2-1; 7 bases are a match to TRBD2. Losses at the gene ends were 9 bases for V and 9 bases for J; bases not matched to a gene: 17. Germline CDR1 reads MNHNS; CDR2 reads SASEGT. There are 15 residues in the CDR3.

The chain combines TRBV5-6 with TRBJ2-2, with D tentatively TRBD2 (6 bases). The CDR3 totals 14 residues. The germline V gene encodes CDR1 SGHDT and CDR2 YYEEEE. V was clipped by 4 bases and J by 2 bases, with 9 bases between them. CDR3 nucleotides: TGTGCCAGCAGCCCGGGACTTAACACCGGGGAGCTGTTTTTT. The encoded protein is CASSPGLNTGELFF.

The chain couples TRBV5-1 to TRBJ1-2; D unclear. The CDR3 length is 13 residues. Looked up from germline, CDR1 is SGHRS and CDR2 is YFSETQ. V lost 4 bases, J lost 7 bases, and 14 bases lay in between. In DNA form, the CDR3 reads TGCGCCAGCAGCCCGACCGGGAAGGCTGGCTACACCTTC. Translation gives CASSPTGKAGYTF. The full variable domain, its missing parts supplied by reference TRBV5-1 and TRBJ1-2, is KAGVTQTPRYLIKTRGQQVTLSCSPISGHRSVSWYQQTPGQGLQFLFEYFSETQRNKGNFPGRFSGRQFSNSRSEMNVSTLELGDSALYLCASSPTGKAGYTFGSGTRLTVV.

The chain is built from TRBV7-9 and TRBJ2-3, with a tentative D call TRBD2 (5 bases). This CDR3 has 11 amino acids. V lost 5 bases and J 6 bases, leaving 6 bases between the germline ends. Germline CDR1 and CDR2: SEHNR and FQNEAQ (reference sequence). The CDR3 DNA follows: TGTGCCAGCAGCCGGAGGGATACGCAGTATTTT. Translation: CASSRRDTQYF.

The chain joins TRBV5-1 to TRBJ1-3, with a tentative D call TRBD1 (6 bases). Trimming removed 3 bases from V and 0 bases from J, with 13 bases in between. Germline CDR1 is SGHRS and CDR2 is YFSETQ. The CDR3 has 16 residues. CDR3 in DNA: TGCGCCAGCAGCTCGGGGGGCCCCTCCTCTGGAAACACCATATATTTT. Translating it yields CASSSGGPSSGNTIYF.

This chain links TRBV19 with TRBJ2-3, with TRBD2 matching over 10 bases. This CDR3 has 17 amino acids. The V gene's germline CDR1 is LNHDA and CDR2 SQIVND (reference sequence). V shed 3 bases, J shed 4 bases, and the junction held 10 bases outside the gene matches. The chain's CDR3 is CASSIRASGSLADTQYF. The CDR3 DNA follows: TGTGCCAGTAGTATTAGAGCTAGCGGGAGTCTGGCAGATACGCAGTATTTT.

The CDR3 bases are TGTGCCAGCAGCTTCTGGTTGGGGGCTGGAGGCGAGCAGTACTTC. Its translation: CASSFWLGAGGEQYF. The chain recombines TRBV5-5 with TRBJ2-7; D possibly corresponds to TRBD1 (6 bases). The CDR3 totals 15 residues. The V and J ends lost 2 bases and 6 bases respectively, with 18 bases between them. Germline CDR1 SGHKS, CDR2 YYEKEE (reference sequence).

This clone was seen a single time. The chain joins TRBV5-1 to TRBJ2-2; D is perhaps TRBD2 (5 bases). From germline, CDR1 is SGHRS and CDR2 YFSETQ. The CDR3 runs 15 residues. V lost 2 bases and J lost 0, with 8 bases in between. The CDR3 protein is CASSFERPNTGELFF. CDR3 nucleotides: TGCGCCAGCAGCTTCGAGCGGCCGAACACCGGGGAGCTGTTTTTT.

This chain uses TRBV19 with TRBJ2-7; 9 nucleotides line up with TRBD2. There are 15 residues in the CDR3. CDR1 and CDR2 from the germline V gene are LNHDA and SQIVND (reference sequence). V lost 6 bases to trimming and J lost 3 bases; unmatched junction nucleotides: 9. The chain's CDR3 is CASSPSGTSLYEQYF. The CDR3 region has the DNA TGTGCCAGTAGCCCGAGCGGGACTAGCCTCTACGAGCAGTACTTC.

The rearrangement links TRBV19 to TRBJ2-2, with D tentatively TRBD1 (6 bases). The CDR3 totals 15 residues. Looked up from germline, CDR1 is LNHDA and CDR2 is SQIVND (reference sequence). Trimming stripped 3 bases from V and 5 bases from J, with 13 bases between. CDR3 nucleotide sequence: TGTGCCAGTAGTATCATAGGGGGTGGAACCGGGGAGCTGTTTTTT. The encoded protein is CASSIIGGGTGELFF.

The J gene is TRBJ1-6, the V gene TRBV2, with D perhaps matching TRBD1 (5 bases). The CDR3 runs to 15 residues. The ends were cut back, 1 base at V and 9 bases at J, with 13 bases in the middle. From germline, CDR1 is SNHLY and CDR2 FYNNEI. CDR3 coding DNA: TGTGCCAGCAGTGAAGAGGAGGGACGGAGTTCACCCCTCCACTTT. Translation: CASSEEEGRSSPLHF.